Listed below are T cell receptor beta chains from one sample, sequenced in a study of T cells after yellow fever vaccination. MiXCR, run by TCRdb on the 5' RACE reads, gives a single entry per CDR3 protein. The repertoire consists of over 150,000 distinct CDR3 sequences, with approximately 6.2% occurring once and the leading ten covering about 2.7%. The sequencing here drew on CD4+ T cells sorted from PBMCs, taken on the day of the first yellow fever vaccination. The origin of the receptors is a man younger than 30 who received the YFV17D yellow fever vaccine. The CDR3 runs from the conserved cysteine through the conserved F or W. Each record gives: V gene, J gene, CDR3 length, D gene, clone size, CDR3 protein, CDR3 DNA. The D gene is left open where the match is weak. The size of a clone is reported for some rows only, either as once, few or many, or as a class for expanded clones.

>TRBV5-1|TRBJ1-1|15|TRBD1|few
CASSNRDRGNTEAFF
TGCGCCAGCAGCAACAGGGACAGGGGGAACACTGAAGCTTTCTTT
>TRBV19|TRBJ1-2|15|TRBD1|few
CASSPGTVEYYGYTF
TGTGCCAGTAGCCCCGGGACAGTCGAATACTATGGCTACACCTTC
>TRBV12-3/TRBV12-4|TRBJ2-1|15|TRBD2|many
CASSTGTSVGNEQFF
TGTGCCAGCAGTACCGGGACTAGCGTGGGGAATGAGCAGTTCTTC
>TRBV9|TRBJ2-3|13|TRBD2|few
CATSSGSTDTQYF
TGTGCCACCTCTAGCGGAAGCACAGATACGCAGTATTTT
>TRBV18|TRBJ2-1|16|NA|NA
CASSRPGAGKGNEQFF
TGTGCCAGCTCACGACCGGGGGCAGGGAAGGGCAATGAGCAGTTCTTC
>TRBV3-1|TRBJ2-5|14|NA|NA
CASSRHFAAETQYF
TGTGCCAGCAGTCGTCACTTCGCCGCTGAGACCCAGTACTTC
>TRBV24-1|TRBJ2-5|13|NA|many
CATSAGIKETQYF
TGTGCCACCAGTGCCGGGATTAAAGAGACCCAGTACTTC
>TRBV4-2|TRBJ1-5|16|TRBD1|NA
CASSQDGTAKNQPQHF
TGTGCCAGCAGCCAAGATGGGACAGCCAAAAATCAGCCCCAGCATTTT
>TRBV4-2|TRBJ2-3|19|TRBD2|NA
CASRTGGLAGGLGTDTQYF
TGTGCCAGCAGGACTGGGGGCCTAGCGGGGGGGCTCGGCACAGATACGCAGTATTTT
>TRBV7-9|TRBJ1-3|16|NA|few
CASSPPYRFSGNTIYF
TGTGCCAGCAGCCCCCCATACAGGTTCTCTGGAAACACCATATATTTT
>TRBV2|TRBJ2-3|12|NA|few
CASGRGEDTQYF
TGTGCCAGCGGCAGGGGTGAAGATACGCAGTATTTT
>TRBV5-1|TRBJ2-7|12|NA|many
CASSPQGAEQYF
TGCGCCAGCAGCCCGCAGGGAGCCGAGCAGTACTTC
>TRBV12-3/TRBV12-4|TRBJ2-7|14|NA|many
CASSLEQGLNEQYF
TGTGCCAGCAGTTTAGAACAGGGTTTGAACGAGCAGTACTTC
>TRBV2|TRBJ1-4|14|TRBD1|few
CASSRQGPNEKLFF
TGTGCCAGCAGCAGACAGGGTCCGAATGAAAAACTGTTTTTT
>TRBV28|TRBJ1-1|14|NA|many
CASSLRQENTEAFF
TGTGCCAGCAGTTTACGGCAGGAGAACACTGAAGCTTTCTTT
>TRBV6-2/TRBV6-3|TRBJ1-5|15|NA|many
CASSSISYSNQPQHF
TGTGCCAGCAGTTCAATTTCTTATAGCAATCAGCCCCAGCATTTT
>TRBV5-5|TRBJ1-1|11|NA|NA
CASGRGGEAFF
TGTGCCAGCGGAAGGGGTGGGGAAGCTTTCTTT
>TRBV4-1|TRBJ2-1|15|NA|few
CASSQGHGNRGEQFF
TGCGCCAGCAGCCAAGGACACGGGAATCGTGGTGAGCAGTTCTTC
>TRBV20-1|TRBJ2-1|15|TRBD1|few
CSARRDRVIIREQFF
TGCAGTGCTAGACGGGACAGGGTGATAATTCGCGAGCAGTTCTTC
>TRBV7-8|TRBJ2-1|11|NA|many
CASSLNNEQFF
TGTGCCAGCAGCCTGAACAATGAGCAGTTCTTC
>TRBV20-1|TRBJ2-3|13|NA|few
CSARLDGTDTQYF
TGCAGTGCTAGGCTCGACGGGACAGATACGCAGTATTTT
>TRBV3-1|TRBJ2-7|15|NA|NA
CASSRWGVTSNEQYF
TGTGCCAGCAGCCGGTGGGGGGTCACCTCCAACGAGCAGTACTTC
>TRBV4-3|TRBJ1-6|13|NA|many
CASSQDTLGALHF
TGCGCCAGCAGCCAGGATACCCTGGGGGCCCTCCACTTT
>TRBV6-6|TRBJ1-1|13|TRBD1|many
CASSGQGNTEAFF
TGTGCCAGCAGTGGACAGGGGAACACTGAAGCTTTCTTT
>TRBV7-2|TRBJ1-5|16|NA|few
CASSLVWQGGRQPQHF
TGTGCCAGCAGCTTAGTGTGGCAGGGAGGACGTCAGCCCCAGCATTTT
>TRBV5-1|TRBJ1-3|16|NA|many
CASSLAVFGRGNTIYF
TGCGCCAGCAGCTTGGCCGTTTTCGGACGTGGAAACACCATATATTTT
>TRBV28|TRBJ1-5|14|NA|NA
CASSLESHGQPQHF
TGTGCCAGCAGTTTGGAATCTCACGGACAGCCCCAGCATTTT
>TRBV5-1|TRBJ2-5|15|NA|NA
CASSPGVGGQETQYF
TGCGCCAGCAGCCCGGGGGTAGGGGGCCAAGAGACCCAGTACTTC
>TRBV5-1|TRBJ2-1|15|NA|many
CASSLLSGAYNEQFF
TGCGCCAGCAGCTTACTTAGTGGGGCCTACAATGAGCAGTTCTTC
>TRBV15|TRBJ1-2|12|NA|many
CATSSDSYGYTF
TGTGCCACCAGCTCCGACAGCTATGGCTACACCTTC
>TRBV20-1|TRBJ2-3|13|NA|many
CSAHHPPSNTQYF
TGCAGTGCTCACCACCCTCCCTCGAATACGCAGTATTTT
>TRBV6-5|TRBJ1-6|19|TRBD1|many
CASSYAIRTGWGGNSPLHF
TGTGCCAGCAGTTACGCTATTAGGACAGGGTGGGGGGGTAATTCACCCCTCCACTTT
>TRBV12-3/TRBV12-4|TRBJ1-3|16|NA|many
CASSLYRSSSGNTIYF
TGTGCCAGCAGTTTATACAGGTCCTCTTCTGGAAACACCATATATTTT
>TRBV5-1|TRBJ2-3|15|NA|few
CASSFSARSTDTQYF
TGCGCCAGCAGCTTCTCCGCTAGGAGCACAGATACGCAGTATTTT
>TRBV11-2|TRBJ1-5|15|NA|few
CASSSQGLGNQPQHF
TGTGCCAGCAGCTCCCAGGGATTGGGCAATCAGCCCCAGCATTTT
>TRBV25-1|TRBJ2-2|16|NA|many
CASSEMSGANTGELFF
TGTGCCAGCAGTGAAATGTCGGGGGCTAACACCGGGGAGCTGTTTTTT
>TRBV6-5|TRBJ2-7|15|NA|few
CASSSRGHSTGEQYF
TGTGCCAGCAGTTCCCGGGGCCATTCCACGGGGGAGCAGTACTTC
>TRBV5-6|TRBJ2-1|13|NA|many
CASTQLVLGEQFF
TGTGCCAGCACCCAACTAGTGCTAGGTGAGCAGTTCTTC
>TRBV6-2/TRBV6-3|TRBJ1-5|12|NA|NA
CASTGGDQPQHF
TGTGCCAGCACCGGGGGCGATCAGCCCCAGCATTTT
>TRBV28|TRBJ1-2|12|NA|many
CASSLGPYGYTF
TGTGCCAGCAGTTTAGGGCCTTATGGCTACACCTTC
>TRBV6-5|TRBJ1-1|12|NA|NA
CASSPGRGLAFF
TGTGCCAGCAGTCCCGGCAGGGGATTAGCTTTCTTT
>TRBV6-5|TRBJ1-2|16|NA|few
CASSYSMGGPNYGYTF
TGTGCCAGCAGTTACTCTATGGGGGGACCTAATTATGGCTACACCTTC